The T cell receptor (beta chain) under discussion was sequenced for a study of early T cells in non-severe SARS-CoV-2 infection. Individual cDNA molecules were tagged with unique molecular identifiers, the study reported. Using its own MiXCR run on the 5' RACE reads, TCRdb lists one record per CDR3 protein. The table has 50,000 to 65,000 distinct CDR3 sequences, roughly 10% seen once; the top ten hold 2.9%. This clonotype was observed at least ten times. Germline lookup yields CDR1 MNHNY and CDR2 SVGAGI (reference sequence). Trimming took off 2 bases at V and 0 bases at J, with 13 bases between the two ends. The CDR3 is 16 amino acids.

The rearrangement uses TRBV6-6 and TRBJ1-2, with D maybe TRBD1 (6 bases). The starting material was whole blood, obtained at baseline. This receptor was obtained from an adult who was a healthcare worker with PCR-confirmed SARS-CoV-2 infection or an uninfected control (not recorded which). CDR3 DNA sequence: TGTGCCAGCAGTTACCTCGACAGGAACCCTAACTATGGCTACACCTTC. Translating gives CASSYLDRNPNYGYTF.